This T cell receptor beta chain was sequenced in a study of blood T cell repertoires in COVID-19. Produced via immunoSEQ multiplex PCR; TCRdb's table is partial and in-frame only. Among around 270,000 clones listed, 65% to 90% were seen once. The V gene's germline CDR1 is LGHNA and CDR2 YSLEER. The CDR3 has 14 amino acids. V trimming: 3 bases; J trimming: 8 bases; junction bases outside the gene matches: 6. This TCR was recovered from a young man with active or convalescent COVID-19. The sequencing input was peripheral blood. V and J are TRBV4-3 and TRBJ1-4; 7 bases align to TRBD1. CDR3 region: CASSQGQSKEKLFF. The DNA of the CDR3 is TGCGCCAGCAGCCAGGGACAGTCGAAGGAAAAACTGTTTTTT.